This T cell receptor beta chain derives from a study of tumor and adjacent non-tumor tissue in lung cancer. At the level of the study: Stage I to III disease affected approximately 11 men and about five women aged roughly 31 to 80.

A modified ARM-PCR protocol with three rounds of nested PCR amplified TCRbeta. TCRdb analysed the multiplex PCR reads with MiXCR anew, one entry per CDR3 protein. The sample holds 44,000 or so distinct CDR3 sequences, 60% to 70% seen once. No cell sorting was done before RNA was extracted from the tissue. More than 3 cm separated this lung sample from the edge of the tumor. Input material: distant non-tumor lung tissue. This clonotype was obtained from a woman aged 35 to 49 with non-small cell lung cancer.

The CDR3 region is CASSLGRAINNQPQHF. CDR3 DNA: TGTGCCAGCAGCTTAGGACGGGCCATTAACAATCAGCCCCAGCATTTT. The chain employs TRBV7-8 and TRBJ1-5; D is uncertain. The CDR3 contains 16 residues. Germline assignment: CDR1 SGHVS and CDR2 FQNEAQ. The V gene lost 1 base and the J gene lost 3 bases, with 13 bases spanning the gap.